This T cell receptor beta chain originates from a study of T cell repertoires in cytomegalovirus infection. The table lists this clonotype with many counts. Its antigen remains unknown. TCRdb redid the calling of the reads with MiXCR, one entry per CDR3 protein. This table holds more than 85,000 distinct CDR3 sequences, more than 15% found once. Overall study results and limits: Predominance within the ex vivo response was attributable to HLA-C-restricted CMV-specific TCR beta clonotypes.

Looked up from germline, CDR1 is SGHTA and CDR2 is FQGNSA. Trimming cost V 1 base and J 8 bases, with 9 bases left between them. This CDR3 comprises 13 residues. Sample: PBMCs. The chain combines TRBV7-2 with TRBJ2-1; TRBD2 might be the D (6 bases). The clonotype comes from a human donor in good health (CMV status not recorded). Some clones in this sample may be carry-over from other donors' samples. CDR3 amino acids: CASSLVAGYEQFF. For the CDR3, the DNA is TGTGCCAGCAGCTTAGTTGCGGGGTATGAGCAGTTCTTC.